This entry is about one TCR beta chain. This sample is drawn from a study of type 1 regulatory T cells. Study background: An in vitro protocol generated T-allo10, a Tr1-enriched, alloantigen-specific CD4 T cell product.

In TCRdb, the reads were re-called with MiXCR into one record per CDR3 protein. The sample consists of 80,000 to 100,000 distinct CDR3 sequences, 25% to 40% of them appearing once. With 1 base clipped from V and 3 bases from J, the junction kept 8 bases outside the gene matches. The CDR3 has 17 amino acids. Per the germline V gene, CDR1 is KGHSH and CDR2 is LQKENI. The sequencing sample was made of CD4+ T cells, either the whole sample or a sorted fraction (not recorded which). The chain carries TRBV18 and TRBJ1-5, with TRBD1 identical over 8 bases. This TCR was recovered from a human donor in good health. The CDR3 reads CASSPLPQGAYNQPQHF. The CDR3 DNA follows: TGTGCCAGCTCACCACTGCCGCAGGGGGCTTACAATCAGCCCCAGCATTTT.